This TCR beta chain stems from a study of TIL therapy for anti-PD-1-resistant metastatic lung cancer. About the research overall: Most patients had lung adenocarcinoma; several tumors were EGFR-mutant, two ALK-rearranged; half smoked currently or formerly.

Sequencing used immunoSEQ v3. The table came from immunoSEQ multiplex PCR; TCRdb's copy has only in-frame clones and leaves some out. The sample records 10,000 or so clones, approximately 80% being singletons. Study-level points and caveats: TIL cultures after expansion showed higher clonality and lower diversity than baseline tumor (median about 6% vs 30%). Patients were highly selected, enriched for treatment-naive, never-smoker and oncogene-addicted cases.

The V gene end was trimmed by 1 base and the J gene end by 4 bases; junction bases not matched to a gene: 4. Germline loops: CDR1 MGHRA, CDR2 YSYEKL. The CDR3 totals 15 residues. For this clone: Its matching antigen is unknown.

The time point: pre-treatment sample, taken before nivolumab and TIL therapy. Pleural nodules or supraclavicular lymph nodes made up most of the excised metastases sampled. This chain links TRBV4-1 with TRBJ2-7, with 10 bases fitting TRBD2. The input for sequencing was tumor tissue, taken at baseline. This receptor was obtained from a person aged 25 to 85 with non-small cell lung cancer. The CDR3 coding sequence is TGCGCCAGCAGCCAAGCTAGCGGGAGTCAGTACGAGCAGTACTTC. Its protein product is CASSQASGSQYEQYF.